The 21 T cell receptor beta chains below come from one sample, sequenced in a study of regulatory T cells in long-lasting Graves disease. Stated time point: persistent/refractory GD, antithyroid drugs over 5 years with positive TRAb. With RNA extracted from PBMCs as input, the TCR library was made. Building of the TCR beta libraries involved iRepertoire HTBI primers and Arm-PCR of CDR3 regions. TCRdb re-called the multiplex PCR reads with MiXCR, one entry per CDR3 protein. The sample contains some 330,000 distinct CDR3 sequences, roughly 25% of which appear only once. The sample in question was peripheral blood mononuclear cells (PBMCs), obtained when the disease was refractory, from a patient treated with antithyroid drugs. The receptors were sampled from a woman in her forties with Graves disease.

On this clonotype: The junction differs from germline at one of its ends, possibly a read error. This chain joins TRBV7-2 and TRBJ1-1; D remains ambiguous. Germline loops: CDR1 SGHTA, CDR2 FQGNSA. The CDR3 extends over 13 amino acids. The CDR3 sequence: CASSWIMNTKAFF. CDR3 bases: TGTGCCAGCAGCTGGATCATGAACACTAAAGCTTTCTTT.

The rearrangement joins TRBV6-1 to TRBJ2-2; the D gene is possibly TRBD1 (6 bases). V lost 8 bases, J lost 5 bases, and 21 bases lay in between. Germline assignment: CDR1 MNHNS and CDR2 SASEGT. The CDR3 is 16 amino acids. In DNA form, the CDR3 reads TGTGCCAGCCGCTACCTCAGGGGATGGGGTACCGGGGAGCTGTTTTTT. This translates into CASRYLRGWGTGELFF.

This clonotype was seen repeatedly, ten times or more. The gene calls are TRBV2 and TRBJ2-7; D may be TRBD2 (6 bases). The CDR3 extends over 13 amino acids. V lost 5 bases to trimming and J lost 7 bases, with 15 bases between them. CDR1 is SNHLY, CDR2 FYNNEI, per germline. CDR3 in amino acids: CASSFMGLSEQYF. The CDR3 DNA follows: TGTGCCAGCAGTTTCATGGGACTCTCGGAGCAGTACTTC.

Concerning this clonotype itself: This CDR3 fails to terminate in the conserved phenylalanine or tryptophan, so it likely reflects a read error. The chain has TRBV12-3 or TRBV12-4 and TRBJ1-1; maybe TRBD1 (6 bases). The CDR3 has 13 amino acids. Trimming pared 6 bases from V and 3 bases from J, leaving 11 bases between. The CDR3 DNA reads as TGTGCCAGCAGCTCCTACAGGGACACTGAAGCTTTCTCT. This sequence encodes CASSSYRDTEAFS.

At least ten counts were recorded for this clonotype. The chain has TRBV27 and TRBJ1-1, with D uncertain. Trimming removed 2 bases at V and 0 bases at J, with 10 bases between. Germline lookup yields CDR1 MNHEY and CDR2 SMNVEV (reference sequence). This CDR3 has 15 residues. CDR3 sequence (DNA): TGTGCCAGCAGTTTAGAAAGCAGAGTGAACACTGAAGCTTTCTTT. This encodes CASSLESRVNTEAFF.

Regarding this clonotype: A far larger clone is one base from this, pointing to a likely read error. The chain is built from TRBV7-2 and TRBJ2-7, with unresolved D. The CDR3 loop spans 13 amino acids. V was pared by 0 bases and J by 3 bases, with 6 bases between. CDR1 and CDR2 (germline): SGHTA, FQGNSA. As DNA, the CDR3 is TGTGCCAGCAGCTTAGCTAGCCGCTACGAGCAGTACTTC. Amino acids: CASSLASRYEQYF.

This clonotype was seen repeatedly, ten times or more. The chain is built from TRBV19 and TRBJ2-5; 7 bases are a match to TRBD1. The CDR3 consists of 15 residues. Germline V gene data show CDR1 as LNHDA and CDR2 as SQIVND (reference sequence). V lost 4 bases, J lost 1 base, and 6 bases stayed unmatched. CDR3 DNA sequence: TGTGCCAGTAGTACAGTGGGACAGCCCCAAGAGACCCAGTACTTC. Protein product: CASSTVGQPQETQYF.

The genes are TRBV7-9 and TRBJ2-5; D is perhaps TRBD1 or TRBD2 (5 bases each). The V gene's germline CDR1 is SEHNR and CDR2 FQNEAQ (reference sequence). The V and J ends lost 2 bases and 2 bases respectively, with 12 bases between them. This CDR3 is built from 15 residues. CDR3 DNA: TGTGCCAGCAGCTTAACCGGGACGCGACAAGAGACCCAGTACTTC. This gives the protein CASSLTGTRQETQYF.

This clonotype has just one count. A read error may be the cause here, since a much bigger clone is one base away. CDR3 DNA sequence: TGTGCCACCCAGAGGACAGCCCTTTCCTACGAGCAGTACTTC. It encodes CATQRTALSYEQYF. The chain uses TRBV2 and TRBJ2-7; tentative D call: TRBD1 (6 bases). The germline gives CDR1 SNHLY, CDR2 FYNNEI. This CDR3 comprises 14 residues. The V end was cut by 10 bases, the J end by 1 base, with 17 bases between.

Note on this clonotype: The missing conserved phenylalanine or tryptophan at the end of this CDR3 makes a read error likely. The CDR3 DNA reads TGTGCCAGCAGCCTCGTGGGGGATCCCCACCAAGAGACCCAGTACTCC. Protein sequence: CASSLVGDPHQETQYS. V is TRBV3-1 and J is TRBJ2-5, with D perhaps being TRBD1 or TRBD2 (5 bases each). CDR3 length: 16 amino acids. Trimming took 4 bases from V and 0 from J, leaving 15 bases between them. Germline V gene sequence: CDR1 LGHDT, CDR2 YNNKEL (reference sequence).

The chain links TRBV19 to TRBJ1-5; TRBD1 aligns across 7 bases. CDR3 length: 16 residues. Losses at the gene ends were 3 bases for V and 1 base for J; bases not matched to a gene: 6. The V gene's germline CDR1 is LNHDA and CDR2 SQIVND (reference sequence). DNA of the CDR3: TGTGCCAGTAGTATCTTTGGGACAGCCAGCAATCAGCCCCAGCATTTT. It yields the protein CASSIFGTASNQPQHF. Full variable domain (rest looked up from reference TRBV19 and TRBJ1-5): DGGITQSPKYLFRKEGQNVTLSCEQNLNHDAMYWYRQDPGQGLRLIYYSQIVNDFQKGDIAEGYSVSREKKESFPLTVTSAQKNPTAFYLCASSIFGTASNQPQHFGDGTRLSIL.

This clonotype has just one count. The chain joins TRBV19 to TRBJ1-2; possibly TRBD1 for D (5 bases). The V and J ends lost 4 bases and 7 bases respectively, with 16 bases between them. CDR3 length: 14 residues. Germline values: CDR1 LNHDA, CDR2 SQIVND (reference sequence). For the CDR3, the DNA is TGTGCCAGTAGTACCATCGGGGCGGCCCTTGGCTACACCTTC. It codes for CASSTIGAALGYTF.

V and J are TRBV7-2 and TRBJ1-2; possible D gene TRBD1, 5 bases. Germline CDR1 reads SGHTA; CDR2 reads FQGNSA. This CDR3 spans 13 amino acids. V was clipped by 2 bases and J by 6 bases, with 10 bases between them. The CDR3 region has the DNA TGTGCCAGCAGCTTAACCCAGGGCGATGGCTACACCTTC. Translating gives CASSLTQGDGYTF.

This clonotype came up many times. The rearrangement joins TRBV28 to TRBJ2-5, with 7 bases identical to TRBD2. Unmatched junction bases numbered 3, after V lost 2 bases and J lost 3 bases. This CDR3 contains 14 residues. The V gene's germline CDR1 is MDHEN and CDR2 SYDVKM. The CDR3 protein is CASSLPGGKETQYF. The CDR3 bases are TGTGCCAGCAGTTTACCGGGGGGAAAAGAGACCCAGTACTTC.

This clonotype has just a few counts. V gene TRBV6-5 combines with J gene TRBJ2-2; 11 bases are shared with TRBD2. V shed 2 bases, J shed 5 bases, and the junction held 7 bases outside the gene matches. The germline V gene encodes CDR1 MNHEY and CDR2 SVGAGI. CDR3 length: 17 residues. The CDR3 here is CASSYLSSSGRTGELFF. CDR3 coding DNA: TGTGCCAGCAGTTACCTGAGTTCTAGCGGGAGGACCGGGGAGCTGTTTTTT.

This clonotype was counted a few times. The rearrangement links TRBV7-9 to TRBJ2-2; D ambiguous. This CDR3 is built from 12 residues. The germline CDR1 and CDR2 sequences are SEHNR and FQNEAQ (reference sequence). V was clipped by 5 bases and J by 6 bases, with 7 bases between them. CDR3 DNA: TGTGCCAGCAGCCCTTTAGCCGGGGAGCTGTTTTTT. Protein product: CASSPLAGELFF.

This clonotype has ten or more counts. The chain recombines TRBV27 with TRBJ2-7, with D uncertain. The germline V and J ends were trimmed by 2 bases and 0 bases, with 8 bases remaining between them. There are 14 residues in the CDR3. Germline CDR1 and CDR2: MNHEY and SMNVEV (reference sequence). The chain's CDR3 is CASSLGSSSYEQYF. CDR3 DNA sequence: TGTGCCAGCAGTTTAGGGTCTAGCTCCTACGAGCAGTACTTC.

Details on this clonotype: This clone may be a read error of a much larger clone one base away. This chain connects TRBV6-9 to TRBJ2-5; possible D gene TRBD2, 6 bases. CDR1 is MNHGY, CDR2 SVAAGI, per germline. This CDR3 has 11 amino acids. Between the trimmed V and J ends, which lost 3 bases and 9 bases, there was a span of 8 bases. The CDR3, as DNA: TGTGCCAGCAGTTACTGGGAGGCCCAGTACTTC. It specifies CASSYWEAQYF.

The CDR3 nucleotides are TGTGCCAGCAGCTTATTCGGGAGCACAGATACGCAGTATTTT. It is translated as CASSLFGSTDTQYF. The chain employs TRBV11-2 and TRBJ2-3; D not resolved. The germline gives CDR1 SGHAT, CDR2 FQNNGV. The CDR3 spans 14 residues. V lost 2 bases and J 0 bases, leaving 6 bases between the germline ends.

The chain couples TRBV20-1 to TRBJ2-7; D uncertain. Germline V gene sequence: CDR1 DFQATT, CDR2 SNEGSKA (reference sequence). The CDR3 consists of 12 residues. Trimming shortened V by 6 bases and J by 2 bases, and 11 bases separated the two germline ends. The CDR3 DNA is TGCAGTGCCCCGAAAGGCCCCTACGAGCAGTACTTC. The encoded protein is CSAPKGPYEQYF.

This rearrangement joins TRBV20-1 to TRBJ1-5; the D gene is possibly TRBD1 (6 bases). V was clipped by 5 bases and J by 2 bases, with 16 bases between them. Germline loops: CDR1 DFQATT, CDR2 SNEGSKA (reference sequence). This CDR3 spans 15 amino acids. In DNA form, the CDR3 reads TGCAGTGCTGTCGTTAGGGACACCGGCAATCAGCCCCAGCATTTT. It yields the protein CSAVVRDTGNQPQHF.